This T cell receptor beta chain emerged from a study of cytomegalovirus exposure and HLA in healthy donors. Study-level results: The study carried out a later analysis of TCR beta sequences. It associated 15,000 to 20,000 of them with specific HLA alleles at a false discovery rate of 0.05. Whilst most TCR sequences proved rare, a subset of public TCRs occurred across many donors.

Amplification used 60 Vbeta primers and 13 Jbeta primers. Data came from immunoSEQ multiplex PCR; TCRdb stores just in-frame clones and leaves some out. The data contain about 130,000 clones, around four fifths of them singletons. This clone showed up just a few times. No antigen is known for it. V was shortened by 4 bases and J by 3 bases, with 6 bases between the two germline ends. Germline loops: CDR1 SQVTM, CDR2 ANQGSEA. The CDR3 totals 11 residues. Material: PBMCs. The chain is built from TRBV29-1 and TRBJ1-2; no definite D call. The TCR originated in a male donor in good health and CMV-seronegative. CDR3 sequence reads: CSVASDYGYTF. CDR3 DNA sequence: TGCAGCGTTGCCTCGGACTATGGCTACACCTTC.